The 7 T cell receptor beta chains below come from one sample, sequenced in a study of human T cells and chemical hapten exposure. TCRdb used MiXCR to reprocess the RACE reads, holding one entry per CDR3 protein. The sample gives 350,000 to 400,000 distinct CDR3 sequences, less than 6.5% of which show up once; around 2.6% is in the top ten. The time point is: pre-sensitization, week 0. As for treatment: therapeutic diphenylcyclopropenone sensitization with weekly scalp DPC. This sample comprised whole blood, obtained in connection with sensitization to the hapten diphenylcyclopropenone (DPC). These receptors were obtained from a woman aged 45-65 years with alopecia areata. Some clones in this sample may be carry-over from other donors' samples.

This clonotype was detected many times. V is TRBV2 and J is TRBJ1-2; perhaps TRBD1 as D (6 bases). V lost 5 bases and J 7 bases, leaving 17 bases between the germline ends. The CDR3 covers 14 residues. Looked up from germline, CDR1 is SNHLY and CDR2 is FYNNEI. This CDR3 reads CASSPLQGIGGYTF. The CDR3 DNA is TGTGCCAGCAGTCCTCTACAGGGAATTGGTGGCTACACCTTC. The whole variable domain, remainder taken from reference TRBV2 and TRBJ1-2, is EPEVTQTPSHQVTQMGQEVILRCVPISNHLYFYWYRQILGQKVEFLVSFYNNEISEKSEIFDDQFSVERPDGSNFTLKIRSTKLEDSAMYFCASSPLQGIGGYTFGSGTRLTVV.

The table lists this clonotype with many counts. The genes are TRBV2 and TRBJ2-3; 7 bases line up with TRBD2. The CDR3 length is 14 residues. The V gene's germline CDR1 is SNHLY and CDR2 FYNNEI. V trimming: 5 bases; J trimming: 4 bases; junction bases outside the gene matches: 6. CDR3 loop: CASSSGRESDTQYF. The CDR3 region has the DNA TGTGCCAGCAGTAGTGGGCGGGAGTCAGATACGCAGTATTTT. Drawing the rest from reference TRBV2 and TRBJ2-3, the complete variable domain is EPEVTQTPSHQVTQMGQEVILRCVPISNHLYFYWYRQILGQKVEFLVSFYNNEISEKSEIFDDQFSVERPDGSNFTLKIRSTKLEDSAMYFCASSSGRESDTQYFGPGTRLTVL.

This rearrangement joins TRBV20-1 to TRBJ2-1; TRBD2 matches 16 bases. Looked up from germline, CDR1 is DFQATT and CDR2 is SNEGSKA (reference sequence). V was pared by 6 bases and J by 9 bases, with 8 bases of the junction left unmatched. The CDR3 is 15 residues long. The CDR3 DNA reads TGCAGTGCATATGGGACTAGCGGGGGGGCGGTTGAGCAGTTCTTC. Translated: CSAYGTSGGAVEQFF.

This clonotype came up many times. The V call is TRBV5-1, the J call TRBJ2-1, with 12 bases fitting TRBD1. CDR3 length equals 18 residues. V lost 3 bases, J lost 8 bases, and 15 bases stayed unmatched. Germline loops: CDR1 SGHRS, CDR2 YFSETQ. The CDR3 DNA is TGCGCCAGCAGCTCCAGAATAATTGGGACAGGGGGCTTCGATGAGCAGTTCTTC. Amino acids: CASSSRIIGTGGFDEQFF. Filled out from reference TRBV5-1 and TRBJ2-1, the complete variable domain reads KAGVTQTPRYLIKTRGQQVTLSCSPISGHRSVSWYQQTPGQGLQFLFEYFSETQRNKGNFPGRFSGRQFSNSRSEMNVSTLELGDSALYLCASSSRIIGTGGFDEQFFGPGTRLTVL.

This clonotype was found many times. The V gene is TRBV7-8, the J gene TRBJ2-3; a weak D match, TRBD2 (6 bases). V was clipped by 1 base and J by 6 bases, with 8 bases between them. Germline V gene data show CDR1 as SGHVS and CDR2 as FQNEAQ. CDR3 length: 13 amino acids. CDR3 residues: CASSLGEADTQYF. The CDR3 DNA reads TGTGCCAGCAGCTTAGGGGAGGCCGATACGCAGTATTTT.

This clonotype showed up just a few times. The CDR3 loop is CASSASGQSSYEQYF. CDR3 nucleotide sequence: TGTGCCAGCAGTGCGTCCGGACAGAGCTCCTACGAGCAGTACTTC. The rearrangement joins TRBV28 to TRBJ2-7; tentative D call: TRBD1 (6 bases). This CDR3 spans 15 amino acids. Germline CDR1 MDHEN, CDR2 SYDVKM. V lost 5 bases, J lost 0 bases, and 14 bases lay in between.

This clonotype occurred many times. The chain recombines TRBV10-3 with TRBJ2-3; 12 bases are a match to TRBD2. This CDR3 has 18 amino acids. The germline V gene encodes CDR1 ENHRY and CDR2 SYGVKD. Trimming removed 0 bases from V and 1 base from J; junction bases left unmatched: 5. Here the CDR3 DNA reads TGTGCCATCAGTGAGTCTGAACTAGCGGGGGGACGCACAGATACGCAGTATTTT. Translation gives CAISESELAGGRTDTQYF.